This TCR beta chain came from a study of OX40 agonist ivuxolimab in advanced cancers. Looking at the study overall: Ivuxolimab was an agonistic, fully human IgG2 monoclonal antibody directed against OX40 (CD134), a costimulatory receptor. Intravenous ivuxolimab was administered to patients every 2 weeks at six dose levels: 0.01, 0.1, 0.3, 1.5, 3 and 10 mg/kg. The dose-escalation cohort was around 84% male with a mean age of approximately 60 years, ranging from about 23 to 85. Of the 50 to 55 patients in dose escalation, some 20 had hepatocellular carcinoma, around 15 had melanoma, 9 had renal cell carcinoma and 9 had head and neck cancer. Patients were allowed to have had prior anti-PD-1, anti-PD-L1 or anti-CTLA-4 therapy, and around 37% of the dose-escalation patients had previously received checkpoint inhibitors. Partial responses occurred in three dose-escalation patients: two with cutaneous melanoma and one with hepatocellular carcinoma. The point of sequencing TCRbeta in the periphery was to test whether ivuxolimab changed TCR sequence diversity and drove clonal T-cell expansion. The monotherapy dose-escalation portion (N of about 52 patients) of the phase I ivuxolimab trial is reported in the paper.

Patients with a history of autoimmune disease or receiving systemic immunosuppression were excluded from the trial. Peripheral blood for TCR sequencing was collected from all dose cohorts at baseline, on cycle 4 day 1, and on cycle 7 day 1. The samples were drawn from a first-in-human, open-label, multicenter phase I dose-escalation trial of ivuxolimab. Adults with locally advanced or metastatic melanoma, renal cell, hepatocellular, or head and neck squamous cell carcinoma were enrolled in the trial. Before TCR sequencing, CD4+ T cells and CD8+ T cells were sorted from peripheral blood as separate populations. To note about this clone: Its specific antigen is unknown. There are no base qualities to consult, and no much larger clone falls within one base.

To sequence the TCRbeta CDR3 region, genomic DNA was isolated from the sorted cells. The immunoSEQ Assay was used for sequencing of TCRbeta CDR3 regions. TCRdb holds this immuneACCESS table with in-frame rearrangements only. Some clones are missing; in checked studies, unresolved V genes explain under half, and the rest has no known cause. The sample yields roughly 69,000 clones; 91% were counted once. Approximately 5.2% of the sample is taken by the ten largest. What the research found in general, with its limitations: Low levels of normalized T-cell clonal expansion were also seen in some patients who did not respond. At doses of 0.1 to 3.0 mg/kg, clonal expansion of both CD4+ and CD8+ T cells in blood was seen between baseline and week 6. After ivuxolimab, CD8+ T cells had more expanded clones than CD4+ T cells on average. The antigen specificity of the peripheral T cells that underwent clonal expansion was not determined. In partial responders in the 0.1-3.0 mg/kg groups, normalized peripheral clonal expansion was found to be among the lowest, especially among CD8+ T cells.

The source was CD4+ or CD8+ T cells sorted from blood, collected in a trial of the OX40 agonist ivuxolimab. This TCR was sampled from an adult with an advanced solid tumor such as melanoma, head and neck, liver or kidney cancer.

The bases are TGTGCCAGCAGTTTATCAAGGGTTACAGATACGCAGTATTTT. The translation is CASSLSRVTDTQYF. The chain links TRBV28 with TRBJ2-3, with the D gene not confidently named. Trimming takes 1 base from V and 3 bases from J, and the germline ends sit 8 bases apart. CDR1 and CDR2 are drawn from the germline V gene: MDHEN, SYDVKM. Spanning cysteine to phenylalanine, the CDR3 consists of 14 amino acids. The DNA shown is the 42-base CDR3, in frame from base 1.